This TCR beta chain originates from a study of blood T cell repertoires in COVID-19. Germline V gene sequence: CDR1 LNHDA, CDR2 SQIVND (reference sequence). The ends lost 7 bases at V and 2 bases at J; junction bases unmatched: 4. This CDR3 contains 14 residues. Using immunoSEQ multiplex PCR, the repertoire was profiled, and TCRdb retains in-frame clones only, with some absent. Of tens of thousands of clones listed, approximately 80% are singletons. V is TRBV19 and J is TRBJ1-5; 8 nucleotides match TRBD1. The specimen sequenced was peripheral blood. The receptor comes from a woman aged 80 or over with active or convalescent COVID-19. The CDR3: CASKLGQGNQPQHF. The DNA of the CDR3 is TGTGCCAGTAAATTGGGACAGGGCAATCAGCCCCAGCATTTT. Looking up the rest from reference TRBV19 and TRBJ1-5 gives the full variable domain: DGGITQSPKYLFRKEGQNVTLSCEQNLNHDAMYWYRQDPGQGLRLIYYSQIVNDFQKGDIAEGYSVSREKKESFPLTVTSAQKNPTAFYLCASKLGQGNQPQHFGDGTRLSIL.